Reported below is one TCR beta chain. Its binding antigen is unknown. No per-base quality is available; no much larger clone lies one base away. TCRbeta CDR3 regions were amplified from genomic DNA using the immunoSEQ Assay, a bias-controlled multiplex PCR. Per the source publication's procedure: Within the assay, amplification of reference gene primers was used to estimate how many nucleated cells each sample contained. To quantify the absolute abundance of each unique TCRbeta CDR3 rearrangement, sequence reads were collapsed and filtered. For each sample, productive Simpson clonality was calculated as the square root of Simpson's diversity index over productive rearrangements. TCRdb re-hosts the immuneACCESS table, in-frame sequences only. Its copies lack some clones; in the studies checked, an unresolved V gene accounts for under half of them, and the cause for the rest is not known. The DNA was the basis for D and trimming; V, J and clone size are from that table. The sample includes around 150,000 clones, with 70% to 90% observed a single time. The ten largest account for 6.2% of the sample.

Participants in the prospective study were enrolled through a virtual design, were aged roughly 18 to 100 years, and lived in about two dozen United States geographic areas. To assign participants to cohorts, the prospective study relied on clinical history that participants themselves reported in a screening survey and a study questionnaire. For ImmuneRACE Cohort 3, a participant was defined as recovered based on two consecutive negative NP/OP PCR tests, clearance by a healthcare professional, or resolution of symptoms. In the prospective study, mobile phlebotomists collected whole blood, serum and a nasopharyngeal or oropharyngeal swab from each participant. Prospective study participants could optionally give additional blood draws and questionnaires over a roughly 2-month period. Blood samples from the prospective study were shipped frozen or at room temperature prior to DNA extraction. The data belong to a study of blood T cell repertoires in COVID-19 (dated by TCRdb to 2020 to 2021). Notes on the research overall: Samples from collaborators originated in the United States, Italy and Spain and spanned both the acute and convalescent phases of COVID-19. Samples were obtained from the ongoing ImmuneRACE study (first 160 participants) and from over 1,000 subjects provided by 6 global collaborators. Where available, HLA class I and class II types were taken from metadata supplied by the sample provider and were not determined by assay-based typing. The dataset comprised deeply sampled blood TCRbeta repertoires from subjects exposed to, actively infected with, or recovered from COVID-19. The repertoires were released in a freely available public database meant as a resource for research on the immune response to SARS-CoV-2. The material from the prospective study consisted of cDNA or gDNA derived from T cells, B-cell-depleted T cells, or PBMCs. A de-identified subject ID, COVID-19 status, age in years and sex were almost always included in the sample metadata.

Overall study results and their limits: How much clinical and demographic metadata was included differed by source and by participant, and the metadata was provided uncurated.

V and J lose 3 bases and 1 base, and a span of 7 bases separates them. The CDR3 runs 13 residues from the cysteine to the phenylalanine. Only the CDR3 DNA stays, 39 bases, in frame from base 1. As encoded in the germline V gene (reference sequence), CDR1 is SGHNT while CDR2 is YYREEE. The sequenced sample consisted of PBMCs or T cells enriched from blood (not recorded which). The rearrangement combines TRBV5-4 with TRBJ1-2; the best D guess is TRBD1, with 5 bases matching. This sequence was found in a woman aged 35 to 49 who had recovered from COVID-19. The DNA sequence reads TGTGCCAGCAGCTCGACAGATAACTATGGCTACACCTTC. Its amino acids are CASSSTDNYGYTF.